Following are 10 T cell receptor beta chains from one sample sequenced in a study of radiotherapy plus CTLA-4 blockade in lung cancer. Repertoires were generated with immunoSEQ multiplex PCR, while TCRdb's copy carries only in-frame clones and drops some. The sample lists some 66,000 clones; under 85% were seen once. This specimen was peripheral blood, taken from a patient treated with radiotherapy plus ipilimumab. The receptor set was obtained from a human donor with non-small cell lung cancer who had a partial response to radiotherapy plus ipilimumab.

The chain carries TRBV5-1 and TRBJ1-4; the D gene is possibly TRBD1 (5 bases). Germline-derived CDR1 and CDR2 are SGHRS and YFSETQ. V shed 1 base and J shed 12 bases, with 13 bases lying between them. This CDR3 region has 13 residues. DNA of the CDR3: TGCGCCAGCAGCTTGAGGGGCCAGACGGAACTGTTTTTT. It yields the protein CASSLRGQTELFF. Combining the CDR3 with reference TRBV5-1 and TRBJ1-4 gives the whole variable domain KAGVTQTPRYLIKTRGQQVTLSCSPISGHRSVSWYQQTPGQGLQFLFEYFSETQRNKGNFPGRFSGRQFSNSRSEMNVSTLELGDSALYLCASSLRGQTELFFGSGTQLSVL.

This clone was seen a few times. The chain is built from TRBV9 and TRBJ1-3; TRBD1 matches 9 bases. Germline CDR1 reads SGDLS; CDR2 reads YYNGEE. With 4 bases clipped from V and 2 bases from J, the junction kept 1 base outside the gene matches. The length of the CDR3 is 14 residues. Here the CDR3 reads CASSRDRAGNTIYF. In DNA form, the CDR3 reads TGTGCCAGCAGCAGGGACAGGGCTGGAAACACCATATATTTT.

The J gene is TRBJ1-5, the V gene TRBV5-1; D call uncertain. Looked up from germline, CDR1 is SGHRS and CDR2 is YFSETQ. The germline V and J ends were trimmed by 2 bases and 0 bases, with 9 bases remaining between them. This CDR3 has 15 amino acids. The CDR3 nucleotides read TGCGCCAGCAGCTTCACGCCAGGTAGCAATCAGCCCCAGCATTTT. Translated: CASSFTPGSNQPQHF.

CDR3 coding DNA: TGTGCCAGCAGCCAAGCTGTAATCGGAGCTGGAGGCGAGCAGTACTTC. As protein: CASSQAVIGAGGEQYF. The V and J genes are TRBV4-2 and TRBJ2-7; TRBD2 might be the D (5 bases). This CDR3 comprises 16 residues. In germline, CDR1 is LGHNA, CDR2 YNFKEQ. Trimming cost V 1 base and J 6 bases, with 19 bases left between them.

The chain couples TRBV2 to TRBJ2-7; D might be TRBD2 (6 bases). The germline V and J ends were trimmed by 8 bases and 0 bases, with 14 bases remaining between them. The V gene's germline CDR1 is SNHLY and CDR2 FYNNEI. The CDR3 runs to 14 residues. CDR3 in amino acids: CASRLEGNSYEQYF. The CDR3 DNA is TGTGCCAGCCGGTTGGAGGGCAACTCCTACGAGCAGTACTTC.

This clone was picked up a small number of times. The V call is TRBV6-6, the J call TRBJ1-3; D possibly corresponds to TRBD1 (6 bases). CDR3 length: 14 amino acids. Germline values: CDR1 MNHNY, CDR2 SVGAGI (reference sequence). Trimming shortened V by 7 bases and J by 4 bases, and 14 bases separated the two germline ends. The CDR3 nucleotides are TGTGCCAGCACCGACGGGGGGCGCGGAAACACCATATATTTT. Translating gives CASTDGGRGNTIYF.

This chain joins TRBV5-1 and TRBJ2-1, with 9 bases lining up with TRBD1. This CDR3 has 15 residues. Germline lookup yields CDR1 SGHRS and CDR2 YFSETQ. The trim removed 4 bases at V and 9 bases at J, leaving 11 bases unmatched. The CDR3 is CASSLGQGNRAEQFF. The CDR3, as DNA: TGCGCCAGCAGCCTGGGACAGGGAAACCGGGCTGAGCAGTTCTTC.

The chain employs TRBV18 and TRBJ2-7; no reliable D call. The V end lost 6 bases, the J end lost 0 bases, and 18 bases lay between the germline ends. The V gene's germline CDR1 is KGHSH and CDR2 LQKENI. The CDR3 spans 16 residues. CDR3 sequence (DNA): TGTGCCAGCTCCCGGCCGACCAGTAGCAGCTCCTACGAGCAGTACTTC. Amino acid sequence: CASSRPTSSSSYEQYF.

This rearrangement joins TRBV29-1 to TRBJ2-2; perhaps TRBD2 as D (6 bases). The CDR3 runs 14 residues. Germline V lookup: CDR1 SQVTM, CDR2 ANQGSEA. Trimming stripped 8 bases from V and 6 bases from J, with 19 bases between. This chain's CDR3 is CSHRDSTVAGELFF. In DNA form, the CDR3 reads TGCAGCCATCGGGACTCGACGGTGGCCGGGGAGCTGTTTTTT.

The CDR3 bases are TGTGCCAGCAGCCAAGATCCGGGACTAGCGGGAAGCGCGCAGTACTTC. Translated, it gives CASSQDPGLAGSAQYF. V is TRBV4-2 and J is TRBJ2-7; 13 nucleotides agree with TRBD2. After removal of 0 bases from V and 9 bases from J, the junction contained 8 bases not matched to a gene. Germline values: CDR1 LGHNA, CDR2 YNFKEQ. The CDR3 contains 16 residues.